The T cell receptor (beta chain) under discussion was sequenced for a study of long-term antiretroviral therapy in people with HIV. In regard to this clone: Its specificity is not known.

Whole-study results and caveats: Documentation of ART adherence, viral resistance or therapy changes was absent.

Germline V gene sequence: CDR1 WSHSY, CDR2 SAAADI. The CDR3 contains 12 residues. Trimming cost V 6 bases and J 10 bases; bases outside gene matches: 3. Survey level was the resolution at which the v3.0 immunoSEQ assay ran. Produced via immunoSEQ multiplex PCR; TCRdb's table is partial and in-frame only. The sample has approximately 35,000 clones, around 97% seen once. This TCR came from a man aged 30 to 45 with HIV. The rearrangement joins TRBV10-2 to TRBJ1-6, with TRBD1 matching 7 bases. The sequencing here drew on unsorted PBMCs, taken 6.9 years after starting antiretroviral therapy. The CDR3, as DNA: TGCGCCAGCAGGACAGGGAACTCACCCCTCCACTTT. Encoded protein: CASRTGNSPLHF.